Listed below are T cell receptor beta chains from one sample, sequenced in a study of shared clonotypes between healthy human individuals. The assay was immunoSEQ multiplex PCR, and TCRdb's table has in-frame clones only and misses some. The profile covers 500,000 to 650,000 clones, with around three quarters appearing a single time and around 12% taken by the ten largest. The sample was PBMCs. These receptor sequences come from a woman aged 40-49 years in good health. Some clones in this sample may be carry-over from other donors' samples. The CDR3 runs from the conserved cysteine through the conserved F or W.

v_gene	j_gene	CDR3aa
TRBV21-1	TRBJ2-5	CASSRHPGQGGKTQYF
TRBV19	TRBJ2-7	CASSRGQGDPYEQYF
TRBV9	TRBJ2-3	CASSVWASGSVGTDTQYF
TRBV18	TRBJ1-2	CASSPGQGAFNYGYTF
TRBV27	TRBJ2-2	CASRQLAGGLTGELFF
TRBV2	TRBJ1-1	CASRGRHGIVPGQFIREAFF
TRBV11-2	TRBJ2-1	CASSLGFEQFF
TRBV11-3	TRBJ2-6	CASSKDRGTGANVLTF
TRBV11-2	TRBJ2-5	CASSLVGQGYAKTQYF
TRBV11-3	TRBJ2-1	CASSPRTSGSGDEQFF
TRBV5-1	TRBJ1-6	CASSLTGLNSPLHF
TRBV5-1	TRBJ1-1	CASSSRDRGMNTEAFF
TRBV6-1	TRBJ1-5	CASSVWGQGGQPQHF
TRBV5-1	TRBJ2-5	CASSLAGTGQETQYF
TRBV15	TRBJ2-1	CATSSPGTKGDEQFF
TRBV10-1	TRBJ1-1	CASSEEGDSEAFF
TRBV9	TRBJ2-5	CASSVLSGSQETQYF
TRBV28	TRBJ2-1	CASSLVRGAYNEQFF
TRBV6-1	TRBJ1-1	CASSALFVGGGTEAFF
TRBV30	TRBJ2-2	CAWSGRVAGELFF
TRBV4-2	-	CASSQAARETQYF
TRBV10-2	TRBJ2-2	CASTTASRWGLFF
TRBV5-1	TRBJ2-2	CASSLTGGYTGELFF
TRBV7-9	TRBJ2-5	CASSLGAQGGETQYF
TRBV7-2	TRBJ2-1	CASSLGLAGGLHEQFF
TRBV6-5	TRBJ1-3	CASRTDSLGNTIYF
TRBV7-9	TRBJ2-3	CASSFSAASTDTQYF
TRBV20-1	TRBJ1-4	CSAPEDEKLFF
TRBV11-3	TRBJ1-1	CASSLGIGTEAFF
TRBV25-1	TRBJ2-7	CASSEFYEQYF
TRBV30	TRBJ1-4	CAWSRGGRENEKLFF
TRBV6-1	TRBJ2-2	CASSEVRGVNTGELFF
TRBV11-3	TRBJ2-7	CASSRDKTYEQYF
TRBV27	TRBJ2-7	CASSPGQSYEQYF
TRBV29-1	TRBJ2-7	CSASQTSYEQYF
TRBV5-4	TRBJ2-5	CASSDIQGTKTQYF
TRBV7-3	TRBJ2-6	CASSFRTSLPEVLTF
TRBV18	TRBJ2-7	CASSPPGTSSSYEQYF
TRBV11-2	TRBJ1-2	CASSLAGRRYGYTF
TRBV5-1	TRBJ2-3	CASSYKDSPAADTQYF
TRBV11-3	TRBJ2-5	CASSLSAGAETQYF
TRBV9	TRBJ2-5	CASSVEISRERKETQYF
TRBV30	TRBJ1-2	CAWSAGGGVYGYTF
TRBV12-2	TRBJ2-5	CASRLGHLLATWETQYF
TRBV7-6	TRBJ2-1	CASSLDGAGVYNEQFF
TRBV5-1	TRBJ2-7	CASSPTGTSVQEQYF
TRBV29-1	TRBJ2-3	CSAKGGSTDTQYF
TRBV10-3	TRBJ2-5	CAISEPLDRSQETQYF
TRBV6-6	TRBJ2-7	CASSLLPWTYEQYF
TRBV30	TRBJ2-5	CAWTPRGLAGDETQYF
TRBV7-3	TRBJ2-1	CASGDRGEQFF
TRBV27	TRBJ1-1	CASSEIRDRQNTEAFF
TRBV28	TRBJ2-6	CASRGTGGYAGANVLTF
TRBV28	TRBJ1-1	CASSPGGTTARTEAFF
TRBV19	TRBJ2-7	CASSAQGGVYSYEQYF
TRBV30	TRBJ1-2	CAWERQGYGYTF
TRBV7-8	TRBJ2-1	CASSFRRDEQFF